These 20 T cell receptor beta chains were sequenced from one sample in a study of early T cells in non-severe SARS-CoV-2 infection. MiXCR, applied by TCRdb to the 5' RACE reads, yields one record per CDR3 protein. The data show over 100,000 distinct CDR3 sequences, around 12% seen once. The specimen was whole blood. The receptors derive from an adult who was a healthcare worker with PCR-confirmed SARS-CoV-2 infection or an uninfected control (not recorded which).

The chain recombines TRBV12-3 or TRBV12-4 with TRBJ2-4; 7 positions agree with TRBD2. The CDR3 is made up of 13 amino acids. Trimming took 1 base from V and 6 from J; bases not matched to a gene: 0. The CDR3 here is CASSLGGGNIQYF. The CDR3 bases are TGTGCCAGCAGTTTAGGGGGGGGAAACATTCAGTACTTC.

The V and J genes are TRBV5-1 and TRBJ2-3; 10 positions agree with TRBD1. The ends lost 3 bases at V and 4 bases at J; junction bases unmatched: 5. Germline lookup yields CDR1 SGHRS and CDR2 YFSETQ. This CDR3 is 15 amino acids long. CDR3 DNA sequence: TGCGCCAGCAGCTGGGACAGGGGCGCCGCAGATACGCAGTATTTT. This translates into CASSWDRGAADTQYF.

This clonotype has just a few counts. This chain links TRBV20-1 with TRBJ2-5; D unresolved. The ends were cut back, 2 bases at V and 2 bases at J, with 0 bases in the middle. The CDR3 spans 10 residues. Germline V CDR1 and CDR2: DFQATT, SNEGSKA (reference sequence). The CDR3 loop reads CSARQETQYF. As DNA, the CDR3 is TGCAGTGCTAGACAAGAGACCCAGTACTTC.

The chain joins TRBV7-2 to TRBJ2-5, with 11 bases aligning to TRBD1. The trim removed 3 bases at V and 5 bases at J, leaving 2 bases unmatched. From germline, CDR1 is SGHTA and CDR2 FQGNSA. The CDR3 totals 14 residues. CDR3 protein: CASSLDRGLETQYF. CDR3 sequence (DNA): TGTGCCAGCAGCTTGGACAGGGGGCTGGAGACCCAGTACTTC.

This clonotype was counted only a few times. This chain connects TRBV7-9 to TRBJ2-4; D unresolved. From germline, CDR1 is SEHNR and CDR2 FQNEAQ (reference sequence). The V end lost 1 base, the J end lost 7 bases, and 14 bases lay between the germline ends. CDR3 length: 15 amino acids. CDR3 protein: CASSLGLEVPNIQYF. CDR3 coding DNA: TGTGCCAGCAGCTTAGGCCTAGAAGTGCCTAACATTCAGTACTTC.

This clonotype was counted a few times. CDR3 DNA sequence: TGTGCCAGCAGTTCGCCGGGGACAGGAGAAGATACGCAGTATTTT. Translated: CASSSPGTGEDTQYF. The V gene is TRBV12-3 or TRBV12-4, the J gene TRBJ2-3; 8 positions agree with TRBD1. This CDR3 comprises 15 residues. V lost 4 bases to trimming and J lost 5 bases; unmatched junction nucleotides: 8.

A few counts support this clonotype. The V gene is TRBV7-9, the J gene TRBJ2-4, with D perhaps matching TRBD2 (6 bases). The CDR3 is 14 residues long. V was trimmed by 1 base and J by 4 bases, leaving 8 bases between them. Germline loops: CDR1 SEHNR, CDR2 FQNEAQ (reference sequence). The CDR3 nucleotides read TGTGCCAGCAGCTTAGTCGGGGGTAAAAACATTCAGTACTTC. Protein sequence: CASSLVGGKNIQYF.

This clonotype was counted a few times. CDR3 nucleotide sequence: TGCAGTGCTAGATTGATCACTGAAGCTTTCTTT. Translated, it gives CSARLITEAFF. This chain joins TRBV20-1 and TRBJ1-1, with D hard to call. Trimming left V 2 bases short and J 4 bases short, with 5 bases between. The CDR3 totals 11 residues. Germline values: CDR1 DFQATT, CDR2 SNEGSKA (reference sequence).

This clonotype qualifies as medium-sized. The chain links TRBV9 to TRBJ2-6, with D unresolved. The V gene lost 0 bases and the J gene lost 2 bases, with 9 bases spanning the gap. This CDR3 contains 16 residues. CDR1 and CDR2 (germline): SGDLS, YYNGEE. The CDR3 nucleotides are TGTGCCAGCAGCGTAGGAAGGTGGGCTGGGGCCAACGTCCTGACTTTC. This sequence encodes CASSVGRWAGANVLTF.

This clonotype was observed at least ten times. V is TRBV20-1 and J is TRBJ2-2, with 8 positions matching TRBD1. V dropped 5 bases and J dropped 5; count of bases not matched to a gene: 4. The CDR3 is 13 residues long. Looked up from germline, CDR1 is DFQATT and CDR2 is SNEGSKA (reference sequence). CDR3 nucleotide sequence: TGCAGTGCTGCCCGACAGGGGACCGGGGAGCTGTTTTTT. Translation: CSAARQGTGELFF.

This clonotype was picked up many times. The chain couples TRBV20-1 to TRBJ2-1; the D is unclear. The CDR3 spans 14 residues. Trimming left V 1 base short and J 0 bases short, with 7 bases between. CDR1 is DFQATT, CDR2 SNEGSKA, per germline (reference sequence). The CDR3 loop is CSARGVTSYNEQFF. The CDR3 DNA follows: TGCAGTGCTAGAGGAGTGACCTCCTACAATGAGCAGTTCTTC.

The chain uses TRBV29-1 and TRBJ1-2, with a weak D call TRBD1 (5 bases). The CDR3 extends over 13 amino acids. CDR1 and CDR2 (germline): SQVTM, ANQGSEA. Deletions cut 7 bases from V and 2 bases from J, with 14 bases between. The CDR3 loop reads CSAGQQPNYGYTF. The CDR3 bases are TGCAGCGCAGGACAACAGCCCAACTATGGCTACACCTTC.

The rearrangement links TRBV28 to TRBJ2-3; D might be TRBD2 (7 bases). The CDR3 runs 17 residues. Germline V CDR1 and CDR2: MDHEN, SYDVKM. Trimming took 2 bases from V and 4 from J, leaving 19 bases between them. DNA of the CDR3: TGTGCCAGCAGTTTAAGTCGCGGTTGGGGGGGCGCAGATACGCAGTATTTT. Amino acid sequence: CASSLSRGWGGADTQYF.

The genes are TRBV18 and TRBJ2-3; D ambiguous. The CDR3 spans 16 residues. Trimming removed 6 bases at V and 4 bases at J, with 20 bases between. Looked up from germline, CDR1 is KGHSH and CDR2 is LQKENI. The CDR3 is CASSPNPARNPDTQYF. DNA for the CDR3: TGTGCCAGCTCTCCAAACCCCGCACGTAACCCAGATACGCAGTATTTT.

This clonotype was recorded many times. CDR3 bases: TGTGCCAGCAGCTTCTTAAATTCTGGGGCCAACGTCCTGACTTTC. Translated, it gives CASSFLNSGANVLTF. The chain joins TRBV5-5 to TRBJ2-6; D is undetermined. The CDR3 sequence is 15 residues long. Trimming took 2 bases from V and 1 from J, leaving 7 bases between them. Germline V gene data show CDR1 as SGHKS and CDR2 as YYEKEE (reference sequence).

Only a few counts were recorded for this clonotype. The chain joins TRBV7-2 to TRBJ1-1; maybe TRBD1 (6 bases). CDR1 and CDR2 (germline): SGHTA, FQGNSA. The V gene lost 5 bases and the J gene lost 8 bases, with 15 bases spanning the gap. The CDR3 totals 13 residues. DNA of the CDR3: TGTGCCAGCAGCGTAACAGGGTCAACCGAAGCTTTCTTT. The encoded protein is CASSVTGSTEAFF. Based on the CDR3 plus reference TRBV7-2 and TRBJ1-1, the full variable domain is GAGVSQSPSNKVTEKGKDVELRCDPISGHTALYWYRQSLGQGLEFLIYFQGNSAPDKSGLPSDRFSAERTGGSVSTLTIQRTQQEDSAVYLCASSVTGSTEAFFGQGTRLTVV.

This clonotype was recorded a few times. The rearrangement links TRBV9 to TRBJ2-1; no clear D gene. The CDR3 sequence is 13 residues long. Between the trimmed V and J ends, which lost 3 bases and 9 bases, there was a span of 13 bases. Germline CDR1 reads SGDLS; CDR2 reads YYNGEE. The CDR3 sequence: CASSAPLDGEQFF. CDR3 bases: TGTGCCAGCAGCGCACCTCTAGATGGTGAGCAGTTCTTC. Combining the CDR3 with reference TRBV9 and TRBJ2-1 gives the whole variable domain DSGVTQTPKHLITATGQRVTLRCSPRSGDLSVYWYQQSLDQGLQFLIQYYNGEERAKGNILERFSAQQFPDLHSELNLSSLELGDSALYFCASSAPLDGEQFFGPGTRLTVL.

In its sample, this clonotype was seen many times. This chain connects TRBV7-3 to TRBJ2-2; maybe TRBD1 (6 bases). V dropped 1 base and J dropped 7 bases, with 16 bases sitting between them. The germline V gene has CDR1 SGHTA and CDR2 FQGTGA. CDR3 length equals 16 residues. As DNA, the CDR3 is TGTGCCAGCAGCTTAAGGGCAGGGGCCCGTAGCGGGGAGCTGTTTTTT. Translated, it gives CASSLRAGARSGELFF.

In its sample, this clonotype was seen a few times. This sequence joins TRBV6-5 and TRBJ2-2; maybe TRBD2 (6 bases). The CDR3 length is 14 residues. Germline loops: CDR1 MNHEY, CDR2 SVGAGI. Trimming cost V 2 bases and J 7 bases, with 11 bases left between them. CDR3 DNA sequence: TGTGCCAGCAGTTACGGCGGGATGGTCGGGGAGCTGTTTTTT. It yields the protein CASSYGGMVGELFF.

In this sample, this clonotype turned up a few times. This chain's CDR3 is CASSYTGTGGSETQYF. CDR3 nucleotides: TGTGCCAGCAGTTACACCGGGACAGGGGGATCGGAGACCCAGTACTTC. The chain recombines TRBV27 with TRBJ2-5; 11 bases line up with TRBD1. The ends lost 4 bases at V and 5 bases at J; junction bases unmatched: 9. The CDR3 extends over 16 amino acids. Germline values: CDR1 MNHEY, CDR2 SMNVEV (reference sequence).